What follows are 26 T cell receptor beta chains derived from one specimen sequenced in a study of blood T cell repertoires in COVID-19. Data came from immunoSEQ multiplex PCR; TCRdb stores just in-frame clones and leaves some out. The sample yields about 250,000 clones, more than 70% seen once. The sample was peripheral blood. These TCRs come from a woman aged 25 to 39 with COVID-19, enrolled during active disease.

The CDR3, as DNA: TGTGCCAGTAAGGATCAGGGTGCTACCGATACGCAGTATTTT. Protein sequence: CASKDQGATDTQYF. The rearrangement joins TRBV19 to TRBJ2-3; tentatively, D is TRBD1 (5 bases). Germline V gene lookup returns CDR1 LNHDA and CDR2 SQIVND (reference sequence). This CDR3 contains 14 residues. Trimming pared 7 bases from V and 6 bases from J, leaving 17 bases between.

The CDR3 reads CASSLSGGEETQYF. The CDR3 nucleotides are TGCGCCAGCAGCTTGTCAGGGGGCGAAGAGACCCAGTACTTC. This chain links TRBV5-1 with TRBJ2-5, with 8 bases that match TRBD1. The V gene's germline CDR1 is SGHRS and CDR2 YFSETQ. The CDR3 totals 14 residues. The ends lost 1 base at V and 3 bases at J; junction bases unmatched: 2.

The CDR3 DNA reads TGTGCCAGCAGTTACGCCGGACAGGGCTATGGCTACACCTTC. Its translation is CASSYAGQGYGYTF. The chain couples TRBV6-6 to TRBJ1-2; TRBD1 matches 8 bases. J was trimmed by 4 bases and V by 2 bases; bases with no gene match: 3. Germline CDR1 and CDR2: MNHNY and SVGAGI (reference sequence). CDR3 length equals 14 residues.

This clone was observed a few times. The chain combines TRBV2 with TRBJ2-7, with D possibly TRBD2 on 6 matching bases. Germline V gene lookup returns CDR1 SNHLY and CDR2 FYNNEI. With 3 bases removed from V and 2 bases from J, the gap between germline ends came to 14 bases. The CDR3 totals 15 residues. The CDR3 bases are TGTGCCAGCAGTGACCCGCCCCGGGGGACCTACGAGCAGTACTTC. It encodes CASSDPPRGTYEQYF. The full variable domain, its missing parts supplied by reference TRBV2 and TRBJ2-7, is EPEVTQTPSHQVTQMGQEVILRCVPISNHLYFYWYRQILGQKVEFLVSFYNNEISEKSEIFDDQFSVERPDGSNFTLKIRSTKLEDSAMYFCASSDPPRGTYEQYFGPGTRLTVT.

The rearrangement joins TRBV11-3 to TRBJ1-2; no firm D call. The germline V and J ends were trimmed by 1 base and 3 bases, with 9 bases remaining between them. This CDR3 comprises 14 residues. CDR1 and CDR2 from the germline V gene are SGHNT and YENEEA. CDR3 loop: CASSLGRQDYGYTF. CDR3 in DNA: TGTGCCAGCAGCTTAGGAAGACAAGACTATGGCTACACCTTC.

This chain connects TRBV6-2 or TRBV6-3 to TRBJ2-7, with 7 bases lining up with TRBD2. The CDR3 extends over 17 amino acids. V shed 4 bases and J 7 bases; nucleotides not matched to a gene: 19. Germline values: CDR1 MNHEY, CDR2 SVGEGT. The CDR3 loop reads CASSSEPKPRGNHEQYV. The CDR3 coding sequence is TGTGCCAGCAGTTCCGAGCCGAAACCGCGGGGGAATCATGAGCAGTACGTC.

V usage is TRBV20-1 and J usage is TRBJ2-1, with 11 bases identical to TRBD2. After removal of 3 bases from V and 7 bases from J, the junction contained 14 bases not matched to a gene. CDR1 is DFQATT and CDR2 is SNEGSKA in the germline V gene (reference sequence). This CDR3 comprises 17 residues. CDR3 amino acids: CSASKSIAGGPGNEQFF. Here the CDR3 DNA reads TGCAGTGCTAGTAAATCAATAGCGGGAGGGCCGGGAAATGAGCAGTTCTTC.

The rearrangement uses TRBV3-1 (or the pseudogene TRBV3-2) and TRBJ2-3; the match to TRBD2 covers 9 bases. Germline V lookup: CDR1 LGHDT, CDR2 YNNKEL (reference sequence). The CDR3 extends over 15 amino acids. V was pared by 4 bases and J by 0 bases, with 2 bases of the junction left unmatched. The CDR3 here is CASSLSGGSTDTQYF. CDR3 nucleotide sequence: TGTGCCAGCAGCCTTAGCGGGGGAAGCACAGATACGCAGTATTTT.

The rearrangement joins TRBV18 to TRBJ2-5, with D maybe TRBD1 (6 bases). Germline V gene data show CDR1 as KGHSH and CDR2 as LQKENI. V was pared by 1 base and J by 5 bases, with 8 bases between. There are 13 residues in the CDR3. CDR3 nucleotide sequence: TGTGCCAGCTCACCACAGGGGGACGAGACCCAGTACTTC. This sequence encodes CASSPQGDETQYF.

The chain's CDR3 is CASSLAGGRHEQYV. As DNA, the CDR3 is TGTGCCAGCAGCTTGGCCGGTGGGAGACACGAGCAGTACGTC. The V gene is TRBV5-5, the J gene TRBJ2-7, with a weak D call TRBD2 (5 bases). This CDR3 contains 14 residues. Germline V gene lookup returns CDR1 SGHKS and CDR2 YYEKEE (reference sequence). V lost 0 bases and J lost 5, with 12 bases in between.

The J gene is TRBJ1-2, the V gene TRBV10-1, with D perhaps matching TRBD1 (5 bases). Between the trimmed V and J ends, which lost 3 bases and 5 bases, there was a span of 10 bases. Germline CDR1 is WNHNN and CDR2 is SYGVQD (reference sequence). This CDR3 spans 13 amino acids. The chain's CDR3 is CASSDLGGYGYTF. The CDR3 DNA reads TGCGCCAGCAGTGATTTGGGGGGATATGGCTACACCTTC.

This clone came up once. This chain links TRBV19 with TRBJ1-1, with 7 bases matching TRBD1. The CDR3 consists of 13 residues. Germline V CDR1 and CDR2: LNHDA, SQIVND (reference sequence). The J segment lost 6 bases and the V segment lost 3 bases, leaving 4 bases of the junction unmatched. CDR3 protein: CASSIYRGAEAFF. In DNA, the CDR3 is TGTGCCAGTAGTATTTACAGGGGTGCTGAAGCTTTCTTT.

A single count supports this clone. The V and J genes are TRBV18 and TRBJ2-3, with a tentative D call TRBD1 (5 bases). Germline assignment: CDR1 KGHSH and CDR2 LQKENI. The CDR3 totals 15 residues. The germline V and J ends were trimmed by 3 bases and 2 bases, with 12 bases remaining between them. The CDR3 bases are TGTGCCAGCTCACCCCAAGGACATAACACAGATACGCAGTATTTT. This codes for CASSPQGHNTDTQYF.

This chain joins TRBV19 and TRBJ2-1; D is unclear. The CDR3 runs to 12 residues. Germline V gene data show CDR1 as LNHDA and CDR2 as SQIVND (reference sequence). V gave up 3 bases and J gave up 7 bases, with 7 bases separating them. CDR3 sequence (DNA): TGTGCCAGTAGTATCCCCCAGAATGAGCAGTTCTTC. It codes for CASSIPQNEQFF. Variable domain in full (rest from reference TRBV19 and TRBJ2-1): DGGITQSPKYLFRKEGQNVTLSCEQNLNHDAMYWYRQDPGQGLRLIYYSQIVNDFQKGDIAEGYSVSREKKESFPLTVTSAQKNPTAFYLCASSIPQNEQFFGPGTRLTVL.

The rearrangement links TRBV11-3 to TRBJ2-5; TRBD2 is a possible D gene (6 bases). Germline V lookup: CDR1 SGHNT, CDR2 YENEEA. V was cut by 0 bases and J by 4 bases, with 9 bases left in between. The CDR3 runs 14 residues. The CDR3 reads CASSLDGDLETQYF. For the CDR3, the DNA is TGTGCCAGCAGCTTAGATGGGGACTTAGAGACCCAGTACTTC.

This clone was picked up one time. The rearrangement links TRBV12-5 to TRBJ1-2; D may be TRBD1 (6 bases). The germline V gene has CDR1 LGHNT and CDR2 FRNRAP. This CDR3 is built from 13 residues. Trimming shortened V by 2 bases and J by 8 bases, and 12 bases separated the two germline ends. Here the CDR3 reads CASGLISGEGYTF. The CDR3 DNA reads as TGTGCTAGTGGTTTGATTTCAGGGGAAGGCTACACCTTC.

As DNA, the CDR3 is TGTGCCAGCAGCTTACGGGGGATTGAGCAGTTCTTC. This gives the protein CASSLRGIEQFF. The chain carries TRBV13 and TRBJ2-1, with TRBD2 as a possible D gene (6 bases). CDR1 PRHDT and CDR2 FYEKMQ come from the germline V gene (reference sequence). This CDR3 comprises 12 residues. V was shortened by 2 bases and J by 9 bases, with 8 bases between the two germline ends.

This clone was seen more than once but under ten times. The chain couples TRBV4-1 to TRBJ1-1; D is unclear. Per germline, CDR1 MGHRA and CDR2 YSYEKL. Trimming removed 2 bases at V and 4 bases at J, with 14 bases between. This CDR3 comprises 15 residues. The CDR3 reads CASSQILTRGTEAFF. The CDR3 DNA is TGCGCCAGCAGCCAAATCCTAACTAGAGGCACTGAAGCTTTCTTT.

This clone has only one observation. The chain recombines TRBV2 with TRBJ1-2; possible D gene TRBD1, 6 bases. The germline V gene has CDR1 SNHLY and CDR2 FYNNEI. The germline V and J ends were trimmed by 6 bases and 8 bases, with 13 bases remaining between them. The CDR3 has 12 amino acids. The CDR3 sequence: CASSLGARGYTF. In DNA, the CDR3 is TGTGCCAGCAGCCTGGGGGCGCGCGGCTACACCTTC.

CDR3 sequence (DNA): TGTGCCAGCAGACCCACCGGGGGCAGGGGGCAAGGCTACACCTTC. Its protein is CASRPTGGRGQGYTF. The chain couples TRBV11-2 to TRBJ1-2; TRBD1 aligns across 8 bases. With 6 bases clipped from V and 8 bases from J, the junction kept 14 bases outside the gene matches. The CDR3 consists of 15 residues. Germline lookup yields CDR1 SGHAT and CDR2 FQNNGV.

This sequence joins TRBV10-3 and TRBJ1-1; possibly TRBD1 for D (6 bases). Germline V CDR1 and CDR2: ENHRY, SYGVKD. The CDR3 is 13 residues long. Trimming left V 7 bases short and J 3 bases short, with 12 bases between. The CDR3 DNA sequence: TGTGCCATCACCGGACAGAGAGACACTGAAGCTTTCTTT. This gives the protein CAITGQRDTEAFF.

This rearrangement joins TRBV5-1 to TRBJ2-5, with TRBD1 identical over 10 bases. V shed 0 bases, J shed 3 bases, and the junction held 2 bases outside the gene matches. This CDR3 has 15 residues. CDR1 and CDR2 (germline): SGHRS, YFSETQ. The CDR3 DNA follows: TGCGCCAGCAGCTTGGCCGGGACAGGGGAAGAGACCCAGTACTTC. Its translation: CASSLAGTGEETQYF.

This sequence joins TRBV2 and TRBJ1-5; TRBD1 matches 7 bases. Trimming removed 4 bases from V and 0 bases from J; junction bases left unmatched: 6. The CDR3 length is 16 residues. Per germline, CDR1 SNHLY and CDR2 FYNNEI. CDR3 sequence reads: CASSVGQAYSNQPQHF. The CDR3, as DNA: TGTGCCAGCAGTGTAGGACAGGCCTATAGCAATCAGCCCCAGCATTTT.

The J gene is TRBJ2-7, the V gene TRBV21-1; TRBD2, the D gene given by the table, was not confirmed from the DNA. TRBV21-1 is a listed pseudogene. The CDR3 loop spans 18 amino acids. CDR3 protein: CASSKEAGTSGRTYEQYV. The DNA for the CDR3 is TGTGCCAGCAGCAAAGAAGCGGGGACTAGCGGGAGAACCTACGAGCAGTACGTC.

The chain recombines TRBV5-4 with TRBJ2-2; 9 nucleotides match TRBD1. In germline, CDR1 is SGHNT, CDR2 YYREEE (reference sequence). This CDR3 comprises 17 residues. With V trimmed by 0 bases and J by 4 bases, 7 bases remained unmatched. The CDR3 region is CASSLVLTGGFTGELFF. CDR3 coding DNA: TGTGCCAGCAGCTTGGTCCTGACAGGGGGTTTCACCGGGGAGCTGTTTTTT.

The table lists this clone with a few counts. V is TRBV5-1 and J is TRBJ2-2, with 9 bases identical to TRBD1. The CDR3 sequence is 17 residues long. J was trimmed by 0 bases and V by 4 bases; bases with no gene match: 7. Germline V lookup: CDR1 SGHRS, CDR2 YFSETQ. DNA for the CDR3: TGCGCCAGCAGCATACAGACAGGGGGTTCGAACACCGGGGAGCTGTTTTTT. It codes for CASSIQTGGSNTGELFF.